There are a few counts of the clone carrying this T cell receptor (beta chain). The CDR3 contains 14 residues. Germline lookup yields CDR1 MDHEN and CDR2 SYDVKM. Between the trimmed V and J ends, which lost 10 bases and 4 bases, there was a span of 19 bases. One entry per CDR3 protein results from TCRdb running MiXCR on the RT-PCR reads. Of hundreds of thousands of distinct CDR3 sequences listed, approximately 15% were seen once; the top ten hold roughly 3.9%. The chain combines TRBV28 with TRBJ1-2, with a tentative D call TRBD1 (6 bases). The clonotype comes from a female donor in good health, serving as a healthy control. The sequenced sample consisted of memory CD4+ T cells from blood. The CDR3 DNA reads as TGTGCCATCCAGGACAGCCGACCCCCCTATGGCTACACCTTC. Amino acids: CAIQDSRPPYGYTF.